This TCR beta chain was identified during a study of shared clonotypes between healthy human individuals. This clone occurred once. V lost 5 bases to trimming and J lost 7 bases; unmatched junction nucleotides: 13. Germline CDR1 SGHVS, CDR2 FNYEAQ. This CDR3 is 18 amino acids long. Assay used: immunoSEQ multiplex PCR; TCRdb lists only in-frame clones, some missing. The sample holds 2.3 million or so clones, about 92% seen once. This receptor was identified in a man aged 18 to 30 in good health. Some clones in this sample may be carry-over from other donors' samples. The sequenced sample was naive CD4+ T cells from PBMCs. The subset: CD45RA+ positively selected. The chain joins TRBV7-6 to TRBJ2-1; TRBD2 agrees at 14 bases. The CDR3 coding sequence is TGTGCCAGCAGCCCGCGGACTAGCGGGAGGCCCGGGGATAATGAGCAGTTCTTC. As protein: CASSPRTSGRPGDNEQFF.